These 20 T cell receptor beta chains share one sample of origin, sequenced in a study of glioma-infiltrating T cells (dated by TCRdb to 2016 to 2017). The reads were generated on an Illumina MiSeq. TCR alpha and beta CDR3 regions were amplified with the iRepertoire nested amplicon-rescue multiplex PCR (arm-PCR) platform from RNA. TCRdb reran the public reads through fastp at Q25 and MiXCR, keeping productive beta chains. Duplicate CDR3 protein sequences are folded into a single record with the most common DNA and genes. The sample records about 2,500 distinct CDR3 sequences, around 73% of which are singletons. The ten largest account for over 25% of the sample. The sequenced material came from glioma tissue, nonneoplastic brain tissue, or PBMCs (not recorded which). Source of these receptors: a human donor with low-grade glioma or glioblastoma, undergoing nonglioma brain surgery, or in good health (not recorded which).

For this clonotype: A junction boundary mismatches the germline segment, possibly from a read error. The genes are TRBV6-1 and TRBJ2-1; D remains unclear. Germline assignment: CDR1 MNHNS and CDR2 SASEGT. This CDR3 is 14 amino acids long. CDR3 protein: CAISYGDNNNEQFF. Written as DNA, the CDR3 is TGTGCCATCAGTTATGGTGATAACAACAATGAGCAGTTCTTC.

Notes on this clonotype: A read error may account for a junction end that differs from germline. The chain is built from TRBV27 and TRBJ2-1; weak D call: TRBD2 (7 bases). Germline CDR1 MNHEY, CDR2 SMNVEV (reference sequence). The CDR3 covers 17 residues. CDR3 DNA sequence: TGTACCAGCAGTGAACCGCCGGGGGGCAACCTCTACAATGAGCAGTTCTTC. It specifies CTSSEPPGGNLYNEQFF.

This clonotype appeared once. The junction and the germline gene differ at one end; a read error may be behind it. This sequence joins TRBV29-1 and TRBJ2-3; TRBD2 aligns across 7 bases. The CDR3 spans 17 residues. Germline V gene data show CDR1 as SQVTM and CDR2 as ANQGSEA. The CDR3 protein is CSVLPTTSGRDADTRYF. The CDR3 DNA is TGCAGCGTTCTCCCCACGACTAGTGGGAGGGATGCAGATACGCGGTATTTT.

The chain uses TRBV27 and TRBJ2-3; D is tentatively TRBD1 or TRBD2 (6 bases each). Between the trimmed V and J ends, which lost 7 bases and 6 bases, there was a span of 23 bases. There are 16 residues in the CDR3. From germline, CDR1 is MNHEY and CDR2 SMNVEV (reference sequence). The CDR3 sequence: CASIVDWKGGSDTQYF. The CDR3 nucleotides are TGTGCCAGCATTGTTGATTGGAAAGGGGGGTCGGATACGCAGTATTTT.

Of note for this clonotype: One junction end disagrees with the germline gene, perhaps due to a read error. V and J are TRBV27 and TRBJ1-2; 7 positions match TRBD1. CDR3 length: 13 amino acids. Germline values: CDR1 MNHEY, CDR2 SMNVEV (reference sequence). As DNA, the CDR3 is TGTGCAATCAGTATAACAGGGGATAGAGGCTACACATTC. Translating it yields CAISITGDRGYTF.

As regards this clonotype: The junction departs from the called germline gene at one end, perhaps through a read error. The rearrangement joins TRBV6-2 or TRBV6-3 to TRBJ1-5; D perhaps matches TRBD1 (6 bases). The CDR3 length is 13 residues. CDR1 MNHEY and CDR2 SVGEGT come from the germline V gene. CDR3 bases: TGTACCAGCAGTCGAGGGGGGAATAAGCCCCAGAATTTT. Amino acid sequence: CTSSRGGNKPQNF.

This chain connects TRBV6-6 to TRBJ2-7, with D possibly being TRBD1 or TRBD2 (5 bases each). Per germline, CDR1 MNHNY and CDR2 SVGAGI (reference sequence). The germline V and J ends were trimmed by 5 bases and 5 bases, with 19 bases remaining between them. The CDR3 has 15 amino acids. The CDR3 sequence: CASSGSRSGLHEQYF. CDR3 sequence (DNA): TGTGCCAGCAGTGGTTCGAGGTCGGGGCTCCACGAGCAGTACTTC.

In the case of this clonotype: Because it lacks the conserved phenylalanine or tryptophan at the end, this CDR3 is likely a read error. The chain links TRBV27 to TRBJ2-3, with 10 bases fitting TRBD1. This CDR3 comprises 16 residues. CDR1 is MNHEY and CDR2 is SMNVEV in the germline V gene (reference sequence). The ends lost 5 bases at V and 4 bases at J; junction bases unmatched: 9. CDR3 DNA sequence: TGTGCCAGCAGTAGTGGTTGGACAGGGGGGTCAGATACGCAGTATTCT. This sequence encodes CASSSGWTGGSDTQYS.

Concerning this clonotype: At one boundary the junction diverges from the germline segment, which might be a read error. The chain uses TRBV3-1 and TRBJ2-1; 8 bases are shared with TRBD2. This CDR3 has 14 residues. Germline CDR1 reads LGHDT; CDR2 reads YNNKEL (reference sequence). The CDR3 sequence is CASGQEGGLGQQFF. CDR3 coding DNA: TGTGCCAGCGGCCAAGAGGGGGGACTAGGGCAGCAGTTCTTC.

Remarks on this clonotype: One end of the junction varies from germline; a read error may be responsible. V usage is TRBV6-1 and J usage is TRBJ2-5, with D perhaps TRBD1 (7 bases). The CDR3 has 15 residues. Germline loops: CDR1 MNHNS, CDR2 SASEGT. The CDR3 loop is CDGTDPGQGGETQYF. CDR3 DNA: TGTGACGGCACCGACCCGGGGCAGGGGGGAGAGACACAGTACTTC.

This chain connects TRBV6-1 to TRBJ2-4; possibly TRBD1 for D (6 bases). Trimming shortened V by 6 bases and J by 11 bases, and 23 bases separated the two germline ends. This CDR3 comprises 15 residues. Germline CDR1 is MNHNS and CDR2 is SASEGT. The CDR3 here is CASRPRTVANPLQYF. CDR3 coding DNA: TGTGCCAGCAGGCCGCGGACAGTAGCCAACCCCCTTCAGTACTTC.

This clonotype was detected a few times. A junction end diverges from the germline sequence, so it may reflect a read error. This chain links TRBV7-6 with TRBJ1-5, with TRBD1 as a possible D gene (6 bases). The germline CDR1 and CDR2 sequences are SGHVS and FNYEAQ. The CDR3 has 13 amino acids. CDR3 in amino acids: CFSSRRDNQPRHF. The DNA of the CDR3 is TGTTTCAGCAGCCGGAGGGACAATCAGCCCCGGCATTTT. The whole variable domain, filled in from reference TRBV7-6 and TRBJ1-5, reads GAGVSQSPRYKVTKRGQDVALRCDPISGHVSLYWYRQALGQGPEFLTYFNYEAQQDKSGLPNDRFSAERPEGSISTLTIQRTEQRDSAMYRCFSSRRDNQPRHFGDGTRLSIL.

On this clonotype itself: One junction end does not reproduce the germline sequence, and a read error may be involved. V gene TRBV6-9 combines with J gene TRBJ2-5; unclear D gene. The germline CDR1 and CDR2 sequences are MNHGY and SVAAGI. The CDR3 is 17 amino acids. In DNA form, the CDR3 reads TGTGCCAGAAGTTACTCGAAACCAAGGGCGAAATTGGAGACCCAGTACTTC. Translating gives CARSYSKPRAKLETQYF.

This clonotype was detected a few times. This chain joins TRBV20-1 and TRBJ1-1, with 7 positions matching TRBD1. The CDR3 is made up of 15 amino acids. The V gene end was trimmed by 6 bases and the J gene end by 1 base; junction bases not matched to a gene: 11. Germline lookup yields CDR1 DFQATT and CDR2 SNEGSKA (reference sequence). The CDR3 coding sequence is TGCAGTGCCAGCAGTTACAGGGGCCGGAACACTGAAGCTTTCTTT. It translates to CSASSYRGRNTEAFF.

Remarks on this clonotype: The final CDR3 position lacks the conserved phenylalanine or tryptophan, pointing to a likely read error. The DNA is omitted, as the CDR3 cannot be located on it reliably, and the CDR3 follows TCRdb's listing. The chain couples TRBV6-1 to TRBJ1-2; the table's D call TRBD1 went unverified against the DNA. The CDR3 length is 15 residues, termini included. The germline gives CDR1 MNHNS, CDR2 SASEGT. CDR3 sequence: CARTREVKGARFYNL.

The chain recombines TRBV6-1 with TRBJ1-1; weak D call: TRBD1 (6 bases). The CDR3 totals 16 residues. Germline loops: CDR1 MNHNS, CDR2 SASEGT. The V and J ends lost 6 bases and 2 bases respectively, with 19 bases between them. The CDR3 region has the DNA TGTGCCAGCAGGCCGCGGACAGTAGCCAAAAACACTGAAGCTTTCTTT. Its protein is CASRPRTVAKNTEAFF.

About this clonotype: The junction differs from germline at one of its ends, possibly a read error. J is TRBJ2-1 and V is TRBV20-1; 11 bases map to TRBD2. The CDR3 is 18 amino acids. Germline V gene lookup returns CDR1 DFQATT and CDR2 SNEGSKA (reference sequence). The CDR3 loop reads CSVRGTNSGGARHNEQFF. The CDR3 region has the DNA TGCAGTGTTAGAGGTACCAATAGCGGGGGGGCCCGACACAATGAGCAGTTCTTC.

V is TRBV6-9 and J is TRBJ2-7; D tentatively fits TRBD1 or TRBD2 (5 bases each). This CDR3 has 14 residues. The V end lost 5 bases, the J end lost 6 bases, and 17 bases lay between the germline ends. Germline CDR1 is MNHGY and CDR2 is SVAAGI. This chain's CDR3 is CASSGSRSGTEQYV. DNA of the CDR3: TGTGCCAGCAGTGGTTCGAGGTCAGGGACCGAGCAGTACGTC.

In the case of this clonotype: Germline is not matched at one junction end, which may reflect a read error. This chain joins TRBV6-2 or TRBV6-3 and TRBJ1-3, with D uncertain. Germline values: CDR1 MNHEY, CDR2 SVGEGT. There are 17 residues in the CDR3. The CDR3 region is CASSHQVAGLSGNTIYF. The CDR3 nucleotides read TGTGCCAGCAGTCACCAAGTCGCGGGTCTCTCTGGAAACACCATATATTTC.

V and J are TRBV6-2 or TRBV6-3 and TRBJ1-1, with D tentatively TRBD1 (6 bases). This CDR3 has 14 residues. Trimming cost V 2 bases and J 8 bases, with 15 bases left between them. The V gene's germline CDR1 is MNHEY and CDR2 SVGEGT. Here the CDR3 reads CASSYTAGQSEAFF. Written as DNA, the CDR3 is TGTGCCAGCAGTTACACCGCCGGACAGTCGGAAGCTTTCTTT.